This T cell receptor beta chain originates from a study of T cell repertoires in cytomegalovirus infection. Study-level information: Recently described HLA-C-restricted plus well-studied HLA-B-restricted CMV epitopes were used. It can be stated that public TCR beta signatures indicated CMV infection as well as a matching HLA type. General study findings and limits: Cumulated frequencies of public TCR beta families served to identify carriers of CMV plus the relevant HLA. Across the ex vivo response, the dominant clonotypes were HLA-C-restricted CMV-specific TCR beta clonotypes.

Between the trimmed V and J ends, which lost 0 bases and 3 bases, there was a span of 6 bases. The CDR3 has 13 residues. CDR1 and CDR2 from the germline V gene are MNHEY and SMNVEV (reference sequence). One entry per CDR3 protein, called by TCRdb with MiXCR from the reads. The sample has hundreds of thousands of distinct CDR3 sequences, approximately 42% seen once; the top ten hold roughly two fifths. Remarks on this clonotype: Its specificity is not known.

The rearrangement uses TRBV27 and TRBJ2-7, with D unresolved. The starting material was cultured PBMCs, obtained from culture after CMV antigen stimulation. The clonotype comes from a human donor in good health (CMV status not recorded). Some clones in this sample may be carry-over from other donors' samples. CDR3 nucleotide sequence: TGTGCCAGCAGTTTATCACCCTACTACGAGCAGTACTTC. Amino acid sequence: CASSLSPYYEQYF.